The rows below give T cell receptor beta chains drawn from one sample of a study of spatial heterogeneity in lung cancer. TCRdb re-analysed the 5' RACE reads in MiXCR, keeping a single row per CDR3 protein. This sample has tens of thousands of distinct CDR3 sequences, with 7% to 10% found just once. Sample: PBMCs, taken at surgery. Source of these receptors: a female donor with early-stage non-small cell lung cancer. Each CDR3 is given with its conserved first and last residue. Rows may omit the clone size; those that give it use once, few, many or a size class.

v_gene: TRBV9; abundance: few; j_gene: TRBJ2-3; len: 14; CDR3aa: CASSPTLQADTQYF
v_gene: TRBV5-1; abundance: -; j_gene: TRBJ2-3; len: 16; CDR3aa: CASSLEGRTSTDTQYF
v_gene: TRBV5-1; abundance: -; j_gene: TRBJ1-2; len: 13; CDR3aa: CASSGTGVYGYTF
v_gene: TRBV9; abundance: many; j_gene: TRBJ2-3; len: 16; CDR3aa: CASSRDPAPSTDTQYF
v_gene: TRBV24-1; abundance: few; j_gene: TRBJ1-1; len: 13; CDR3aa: CATKSGMNTEAFF
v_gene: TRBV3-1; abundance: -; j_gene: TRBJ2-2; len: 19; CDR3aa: CASSHTPSPQPTYTVELFF
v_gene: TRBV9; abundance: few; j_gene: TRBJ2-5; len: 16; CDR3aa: CASSAGGVRVQETQYF
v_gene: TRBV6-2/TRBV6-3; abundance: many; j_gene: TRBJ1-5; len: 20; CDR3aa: CASSSPPGQGPGYSNQPQHF
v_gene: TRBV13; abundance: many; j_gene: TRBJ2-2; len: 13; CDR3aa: CASSLGLAGELFF
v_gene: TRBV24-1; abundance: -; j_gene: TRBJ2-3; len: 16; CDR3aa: CATSAKGGAFTDTQYF
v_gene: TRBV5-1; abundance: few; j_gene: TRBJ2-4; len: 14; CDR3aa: CASSQDRDKNIQYF
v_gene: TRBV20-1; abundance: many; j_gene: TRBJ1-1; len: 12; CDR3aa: CSARGGNTEAFF
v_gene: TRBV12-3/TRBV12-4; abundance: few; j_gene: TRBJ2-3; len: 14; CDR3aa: CASSSGGPVDTQYF
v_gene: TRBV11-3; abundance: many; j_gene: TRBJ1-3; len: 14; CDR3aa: CASSLEGYGNTIYF
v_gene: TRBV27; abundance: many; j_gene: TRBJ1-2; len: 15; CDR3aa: CASSPQQSLNYGYTF
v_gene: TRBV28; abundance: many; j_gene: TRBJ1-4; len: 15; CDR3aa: CASSLGGGTNEKLFF
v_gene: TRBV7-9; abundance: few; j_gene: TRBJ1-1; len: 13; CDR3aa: CASSRTDFTEAFF
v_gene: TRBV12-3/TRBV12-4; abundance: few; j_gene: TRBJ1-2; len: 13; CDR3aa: CASSFQGARGYTF
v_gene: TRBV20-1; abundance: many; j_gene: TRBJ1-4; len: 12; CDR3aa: CSARKNQGGLFF
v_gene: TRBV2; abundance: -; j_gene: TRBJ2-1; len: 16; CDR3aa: CASSEVPGQGARGQFF
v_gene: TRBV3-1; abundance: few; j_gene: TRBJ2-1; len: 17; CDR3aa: CASSLLGLAGVVYRQFF
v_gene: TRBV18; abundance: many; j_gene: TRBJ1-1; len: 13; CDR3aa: CASSPGQGIEAFF
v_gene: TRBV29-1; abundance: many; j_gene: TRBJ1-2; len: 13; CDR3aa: CSVEDRVIYGYTF
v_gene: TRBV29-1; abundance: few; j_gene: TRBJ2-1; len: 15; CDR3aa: CSVEGGRSSYNEQFF
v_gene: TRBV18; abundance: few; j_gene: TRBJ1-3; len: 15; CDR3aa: CASSPPGTSGNTIYF
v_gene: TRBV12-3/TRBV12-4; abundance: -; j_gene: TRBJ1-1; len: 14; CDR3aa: CASTPRVSTTEAFF
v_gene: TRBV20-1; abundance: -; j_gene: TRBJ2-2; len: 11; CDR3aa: CSALVTGELFF
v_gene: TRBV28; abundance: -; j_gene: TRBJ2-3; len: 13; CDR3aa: CASSQAATDTQYF
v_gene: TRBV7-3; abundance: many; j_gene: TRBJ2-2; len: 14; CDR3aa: CASSLLSTTGELFF
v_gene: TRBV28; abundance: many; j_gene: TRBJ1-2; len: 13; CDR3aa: CASSLTDNYGYTF
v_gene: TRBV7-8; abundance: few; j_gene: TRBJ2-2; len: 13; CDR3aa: CASTPGFTGELFF
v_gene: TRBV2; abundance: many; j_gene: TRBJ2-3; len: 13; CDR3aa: CASNIVSTDTQYF
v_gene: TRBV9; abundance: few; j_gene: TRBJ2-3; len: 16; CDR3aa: CASSVGQDPSTDTQYF
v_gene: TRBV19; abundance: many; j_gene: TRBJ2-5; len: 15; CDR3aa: CASSIDGLAGGAQYF
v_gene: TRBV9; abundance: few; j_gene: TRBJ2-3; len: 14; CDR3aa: CASSVGQGVDTQYF
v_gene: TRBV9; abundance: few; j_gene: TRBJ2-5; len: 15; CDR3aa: CASSASGLAEETQYF
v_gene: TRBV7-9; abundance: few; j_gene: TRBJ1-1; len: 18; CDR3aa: CASSLRIDAGVGNPEAFF
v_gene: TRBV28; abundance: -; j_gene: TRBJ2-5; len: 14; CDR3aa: CASSSPTLQETQYF
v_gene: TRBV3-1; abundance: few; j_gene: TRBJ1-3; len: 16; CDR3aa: CASSHPGDGFGNTIYF
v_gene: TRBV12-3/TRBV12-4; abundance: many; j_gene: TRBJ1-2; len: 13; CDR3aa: CASSFGAHYGYTF
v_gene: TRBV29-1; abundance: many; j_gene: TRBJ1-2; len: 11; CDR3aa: CSVEEVDGYTF
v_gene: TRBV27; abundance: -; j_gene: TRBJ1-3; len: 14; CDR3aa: CASSFGGPGNTIYF
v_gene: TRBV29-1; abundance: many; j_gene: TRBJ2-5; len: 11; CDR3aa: CSVDRGQTQYF
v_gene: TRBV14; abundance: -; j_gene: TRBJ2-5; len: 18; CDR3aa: CASSQDSVGTAFQETQYF
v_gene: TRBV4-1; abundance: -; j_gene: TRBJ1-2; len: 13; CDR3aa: CASSQELNYGYTF
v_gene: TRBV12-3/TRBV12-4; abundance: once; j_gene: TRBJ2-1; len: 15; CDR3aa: CASSFFGGAYNEQFF
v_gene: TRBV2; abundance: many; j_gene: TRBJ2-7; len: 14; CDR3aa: CASSEADRGLEDFF
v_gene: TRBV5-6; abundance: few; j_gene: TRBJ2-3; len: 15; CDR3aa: CASSSSGDSTDTQYF
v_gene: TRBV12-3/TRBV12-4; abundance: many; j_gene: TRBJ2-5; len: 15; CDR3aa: CASSLRTGGRETQYF
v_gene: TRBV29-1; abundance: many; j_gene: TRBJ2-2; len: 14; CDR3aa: CSVGGRTNTGELFF
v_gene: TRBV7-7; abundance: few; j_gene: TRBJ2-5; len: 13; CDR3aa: CASSLEAGETQYF
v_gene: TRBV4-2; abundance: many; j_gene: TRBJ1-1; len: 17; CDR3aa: CASSQNVLWGGNTEAFF
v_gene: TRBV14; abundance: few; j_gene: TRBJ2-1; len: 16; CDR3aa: CASSQDLIWQVNEQFF
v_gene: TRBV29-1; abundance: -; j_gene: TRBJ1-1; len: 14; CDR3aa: CSVDYGYRNTEAFF
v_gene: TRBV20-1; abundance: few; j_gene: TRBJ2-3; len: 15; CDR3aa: CSARVDRVGTDTQYF
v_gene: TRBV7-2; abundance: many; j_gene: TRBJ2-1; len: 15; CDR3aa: CASSLGGESRHEQFF
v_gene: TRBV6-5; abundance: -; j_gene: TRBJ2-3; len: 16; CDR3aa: CASSPYGRTRPDTQYF